This is a list of T cell receptor beta chains from one sample in a study of T cell responses to AZD1222 COVID-19 vaccine. The repertoire was sequenced with immunoSEQ multiplex PCR; TCRdb's copy has only in-frame clones and lacks some. The sample has approximately 300,000 clones, approximately 94% seen once. Here the sequenced sample was peripheral blood, taken 28 days after the second AZD1222 dose. The receptors were gathered from an adult who received the AZD1222 COVID-19 vaccine. CDR3s include the opening cysteine and the closing phenylalanine or tryptophan. The D gene is left open where the match is weak. Expanded clones get a size class; other rows say once, few or many, or leave the size out.

CDR3 | DNA | J | size | D | V
CASSESVSYEQYF | TGTGCCAGCAGTGAATCAGTCTCCTACGAGCAGTACTTC | TRBJ2-7 | NA | NA | TRBV6-1
CAASGGHGETQYF | TGTGCCGCCTCAGGGGGGCACGGAGAGACCCAGTACTTC | TRBJ2-5 | NA | NA | TRBV24-1
CASRTRRGFNQPQHF | TGTGCCAGCAGGACACGGAGGGGCTTCAATCAGCCCCAGCATTTT | TRBJ1-5 | NA | NA | TRBV28
CASTLSMYTGELFF | TGTGCCAGCACCCTGAGCATGTACACCGGGGAGCTGTTTTTT | TRBJ2-2 | NA | NA | TRBV7-8
CASSPRHRDSEQPQHF | TGTGCTAGCAGCCCCCGGCACCGGGACAGTGAACAGCCCCAGCATTTT | TRBJ1-5 | NA | TRBD1 | TRBV7-7
CASSWGATDTQYF | TGTGCCAGCAGCTGGGGAGCCACAGATACGCAGTATTTT | TRBJ2-3 | NA | NA | TRBV5-6
CASSLVTPNTGELFF | TGTGCCAGCAGCTTAGTAACCCCGAACACCGGGGAGCTGTTTTTT | TRBJ2-2 | NA | NA | TRBV7-2
CASSKRLTGRNEKLFF | TGTGCCAGCAGTAAACGACTGACAGGTAGAAATGAAAAACTGTTTTTT | TRBJ1-4 | NA | NA | TRBV28
CASSQRPPGQGTREYGYTF | TGTGCCAGCTCACAGAGACCTCCGGGACAGGGAACCCGAGAATATGGCTACACCTTC | TRBJ1-2 | NA | TRBD1 | TRBV18
CASSLRGGGSEKLFF | TGCGCCAGCAGCTTGAGAGGGGGAGGGAGTGAAAAACTGTTTTTT | TRBJ1-4 | NA | NA | TRBV5-1
CASSRRGREDTQYF | TGCGCCAGCAGCAGGAGGGGGCGGGAAGATACGCAGTATTTT | TRBJ2-3 | NA | NA | TRBV5-1
CASSEEARTRSWIYNEQFF | TGTGCCAGCAGTGAAGAGGCTCGGACAAGATCATGGATCTACAATGAGCAGTTCTTC | TRBJ2-1 | NA | NA | TRBV2
CASSWTRTGLNTEAFF | TGCGCCAGCAGCTGGACCCGGACAGGGTTGAACACTGAAGCTTTCTTT | TRBJ1-1 | NA | TRBD1 | TRBV5-1
CASSEGQGNEQFF | TGTGCCAGCAGCGAAGGACAGGGCAATGAGCAGTTCTTC | TRBJ2-1 | NA | TRBD1 | TRBV9
CASSVIQYNEQFF | TGCGCCAGCAGCGTAATACAGTACAATGAGCAGTTCTTC | TRBJ2-1 | NA | NA | TRBV5-1
CATEGRSARIGKNIQYF | TGTGCCACCGAAGGGAGGAGCGCCCGAATAGGGAAAAACATTCAGTACTTC | TRBJ2-4 | NA | NA | TRBV2
CASSRLQGAREKLFF | TGTGCCAGCAGCAGATTACAGGGGGCGAGGGAAAAACTGTTTTTT | TRBJ1-4 | once | TRBD1 | TRBV11-2
CASSNRGAREQYF | TGTGCCAGCAGCAATCGGGGGGCGAGGGAGCAGTACTTC | TRBJ2-7 | NA | NA | TRBV3-1/TRBV3-2
CASSLESGTGELFF | TGCGCCAGCAGCTTGGAATCAGGGACCGGGGAGCTGTTTTTT | TRBJ2-2 | NA | NA | TRBV5-1
CASPSPAQRYQPQHF | TGTGCCAGCCCCTCCCCGGCGCAGCGATATCAGCCCCAGCATTTT | TRBJ1-5 | NA | NA | TRBV25-1
CASTPGTNTEAFF | TGTGCCAGCACCCCCGGGACAAACACTGAAGCTTTCTTT | TRBJ1-1 | NA | NA | TRBV6-5
CASSPTTGANTEAFF | TGTGCCAGCTCACCGACGACAGGGGCGAACACTGAAGCTTTCTTT | TRBJ1-1 | once | TRBD1 | TRBV18
CASSQEEASANTEAFF | TGTGCCAGCAGCCAAGAAGAGGCGTCGGCGAACACTGAAGCTTTCTTT | TRBJ1-1 | NA | NA | TRBV4-2
CSGSTGGWEQYF | TGCAGCGGATCAACAGGGGGCTGGGAGCAGTACTTC | TRBJ2-7 | NA | TRBD1 | TRBV29-1
CASSLGNQPQHF | TGTGCCAGCAGTCTCGGTAATCAGCCCCAGCATTTT | TRBJ1-5 | NA | NA | TRBV12-3/TRBV12-4
CASSSGTAQETQYF | TGTGCCAGCAGTTCCGGGACAGCCCAAGAGACCCAGTACTTC | TRBJ2-5 | NA | TRBD1 | TRBV2
CASSGWNSGNTIYF | TGTGCCAGCAGCGGTTGGAACTCTGGAAACACCATATATTTT | TRBJ1-3 | NA | NA | TRBV5-6
CASSQTSGGYEQYF | TGTGCCAGCAGCCAGACTAGCGGGGGCTACGAGCAGTACTTC | TRBJ2-7 | once | TRBD2 | TRBV14
CASSLGGVGTNEKLFF | TGTGCCAGCAGCTTAGGCGGGGTCGGGACTAATGAAAAACTGTTTTTT | TRBJ1-4 | NA | NA | TRBV7-6
CARSFPGCGIQYF | TGTGCCAGGTCATTTCCTGGGTGTGGCATTCAGTACTTC | TRBJ2-4 | NA | NA | TRBV12-3/TRBV12-4
CASSYRRRGTNNEQFF | TGTGCCAGCAGTTACCGTCGGCGGGGGACTAACAATGAGCAGTTCTTC | TRBJ2-1 | once | TRBD2 | TRBV13
CASSSGQFYGYTF | TGTGCCAGCAGCTCGGGACAGTTCTATGGCTACACCTTC | TRBJ1-2 | NA | TRBD1 | TRBV5-6
CVTSDPGQGKDGYTF | TGTGTCACCAGTGATCCTGGACAGGGAAAGGATGGCTACACCTTC | TRBJ1-2 | NA | TRBD1 | TRBV24-1
CASTPPNTGELFF | TGTGCCAGCACCCCTCCCAACACCGGGGAGCTGTTTTTT | TRBJ2-2 | NA | NA | TRBV28
CASSDKGTNTEAFF | TGTGCCAGCAGTGACAAGGGAACGAACACTGAAGCTTTCTTT | TRBJ1-1 | NA | NA | TRBV6-1
CASREGGGYTF | TGTGCCAGCAGGGAGGGGGGTGGCTACACCTTC | TRBJ1-2 | NA | NA | TRBV2
CASSQDWTAKSDTQYF | TGTGCCAGCAGCCAAGATTGGACCGCCAAATCAGATACGCAGTATTTT | TRBJ2-3 | NA | NA | TRBV4-2
CASSGDRAPITEAFF | TGTGCCAGCAGTGGGGACAGGGCCCCGATCACTGAAGCTTTCTTT | TRBJ1-1 | NA | TRBD1 | TRBV2
CASTPGLYEQYF | TGTGCCAGCACCCCAGGGTTGTACGAGCAGTACTTC | TRBJ2-7 | NA | NA | TRBV11-2
CASSSGLAGGRRETQYF | TGTGCCAGCAGCTCGGGACTAGCGGGAGGGAGGAGAGAGACCCAGTACTTC | TRBJ2-5 | NA | TRBD2 | TRBV5-6
CASSSPGSGYTF | TGTGCCAGCAGTTCCCCAGGGTCGGGCTACACCTTC | TRBJ1-2 | NA | NA | TRBV28
CASSLVYGEQFF | TGCGCCAGCAGCTTGGTCTACGGGGAGCAGTTCTTC | TRBJ2-1 | NA | NA | TRBV5-1
CASSSPRERSTDTQYF | TGTGCCAGCAGCTCCCCCCGGGAGCGAAGCACAGATACGCAGTATTTT | TRBJ2-3 | NA | NA | TRBV5-4
CASSLAGGVGGYTF | TGTGCCAGCAGCTTGGCCGGAGGGGTTGGCGGCTACACCTTC | TRBJ1-2 | NA | NA | TRBV5-6
CASSPGTPNTGELFF | TGCGCCAGCAGCCCCGGGACTCCGAACACCGGGGAGCTGTTTTTT | TRBJ2-2 | NA | NA | TRBV5-1
CASSSSGDTQYF | NA | TRBJ2-3 | NA | NA | TRBV27
CASSYPGADLEGELFF | TGTGCCAGCAGCTACCCGGGGGCGGACTTGGAGGGGGAGCTGTTTTTT | TRBJ2-2 | NA | NA | TRBV7-6
CASSRDRVYEQYF | TGTGCCAGCAGTCGGGACAGGGTCTACGAGCAGTACTTC | TRBJ2-7 | few | TRBD1 | TRBV12-3/TRBV12-4
CASSPGQDTSEQYF | TGTGCCAGCTCACCGGGACAGGATACGAGTGAGCAGTACTTC | TRBJ2-7 | NA | TRBD1 | TRBV18
CASSIAGRGTEAFF | TGTGCCAGTAGTATCGCAGGCAGGGGAACTGAAGCTTTCTTT | TRBJ1-1 | NA | NA | TRBV19
CASSPAGVETQYF | TGTGCCAGTAGTCCGGCGGGGGTGGAGACCCAGTACTTC | TRBJ2-5 | NA | TRBD2 | TRBV19
CASSLADRGPPGRRAEQYF | TGTGCCAGCAGCTTAGCGGACCGGGGACCCCCGGGGAGGAGGGCCGAGCAGTACTTC | TRBJ2-7 | NA | NA | TRBV7-9
CASSYLPLEQFF | TGTGCCAGCAGCTACTTACCTTTGGAGCAGTTCTTC | TRBJ2-1 | NA | NA | TRBV28
CASSPEVGSSEAFF | TGTGCCAGCAGTCCAGAAGTCGGTTCTTCTGAAGCTTTCTTT | TRBJ1-1 | NA | NA | TRBV28
CASSLEGTGTEAFF | TGTGCCAGCAGTCTCGAGGGGACCGGGACTGAAGCTTTCTTT | TRBJ1-1 | NA | NA | TRBV6-4
CASSKAQLATFRNEQFF | TGTGCCAGCAGCAAAGCGCAACTAGCAACCTTCCGGAATGAGCAGTTCTTC | TRBJ2-1 | NA | NA | TRBV21-1
CASSASGGLNNEQFF | TGCGCCAGCAGCGCCAGCGGGGGGCTTAACAATGAGCAGTTCTTC | TRBJ2-1 | NA | TRBD2 | TRBV5-1
CSVEDRRVGQNTEAFF | TGCAGCGTTGAAGATCGAAGGGTAGGTCAGAACACTGAAGCTTTCTTT | TRBJ1-1 | NA | NA | TRBV29-1
CASSQVGLEGDTQYF | TGTGCCAGCAGCCAAGTAGGACTCGAGGGAGATACGCAGTATTTT | TRBJ2-3 | NA | NA | TRBV14
CASSLAGSGEQFF | TGTGCCAGCAGCTTAGCGGGGTCCGGGGAGCAGTTCTTC | TRBJ2-1 | NA | NA | TRBV7-2